Listed below are T cell receptor beta chains from one sample, sequenced in a study of response to subunit inactivated influenza vaccine. TCRdb redid the calling of the RT-PCR reads with MiXCR, one entry per CDR3 protein. The sample lists about 500,000 distinct CDR3 sequences, approximately 15% seen once, with less than 4% in the top ten. Specimen: CD4+ T cells sorted from PBMCs, collected roughly 24 months after vaccination. The receptors were gathered from a man aged 45-69 years who received an inactivated influenza vaccine. Each CDR3 is given with its conserved first and last residue. The D gene is left open where the match is weak. Expanded clones are given a class, and other clones once, few, many or no size at all.

j_call | d_call | v_call | clone_size | cdr3_nt | cdr3_aa
TRBJ2-2 | - | TRBV11-3 | few | TGTGCCAGCAGTCAGTCTAGGTGGGAGACCGGGGAGCTGTTTTTT | CASSQSRWETGELFF
TRBJ1-6 | - | TRBV25-1 | - | TGTGCCAGCAGTGCTTCACAGGGCTATAATTCACCCCTCCACTTT | CASSASQGYNSPLHF
TRBJ1-2 | TRBD1 | TRBV12-3/TRBV12-4 | few | TGTGCCAGCCGCCCGGGACAGGGGCGTACTTATAACTATGGCTACACCTTC | CASRPGQGRTYNYGYTF
TRBJ2-3 | - | TRBV5-1 | few | TGCGCCAGCAGCAATGGACGGCTTAGCACAGATACGCAGTATTTT | CASSNGRLSTDTQYF
TRBJ1-1 | - | TRBV20-1 | many | TGCAGTGCTCGTCCCGGCACTGAAGCTTTCTTT | CSARPGTEAFF
TRBJ2-2 | TRBD1 | TRBV5-1 | few | TGCGCCAGCAGCTTGGTCCGGACAGGGGTTGACACCGGGGAGCTGTTTTTT | CASSLVRTGVDTGELFF
TRBJ2-1 | - | TRBV4-2 | - | TGTGCCAGCAGCCAAGACGGGGAGGCGGGTTACAATGAGCAGTTCTTC | CASSQDGEAGYNEQFF
TRBJ2-3 | - | TRBV6-5 | few | TGTGCCAGCAGTTACTCTTCATATTCTGCAGATACGCAGTATTTT | CASSYSSYSADTQYF
TRBJ1-4 | - | TRBV21-1 | many | TGTGCCAGCAGCAAAGAGGGACAGGGTGCAACTAATGAAAAACTGTTTTTT | CASSKEGQGATNEKLFF
TRBJ2-7 | TRBD2 | TRBV7-8 | - | TGTGCCAGCGAGGCGGGAGCCAGCTACGAGCAGTACTTC | CASEAGASYEQYF
TRBJ1-2 | - | TRBV20-1 | - | TGCAGTGCTAGATTTGGCGGGAAGCAAGCTAACTATGGCTACACCTTC | CSARFGGKQANYGYTF
TRBJ1-1 | - | TRBV2 | - | TGTGCCAGCAGTGAAGTATCGGGGGGCATCACTGAAGCTTTCTTT | CASSEVSGGITEAFF
TRBJ2-1 | - | TRBV27 | few | TGTGCCAGCAGTCCACACTACAACTCCTACAATGAGCAGTTCTTC | CASSPHYNSYNEQFF
TRBJ2-2 | TRBD2 | TRBV12-3/TRBV12-4 | few | TGTGCCAGCAGGCCGGCCAGGACTAGCGGGGCCCCCGGGGAGCTGTTTTTT | CASRPARTSGAPGELFF
TRBJ1-1 | - | TRBV29-1 | - | TGCAGCGTTGAAGATCTAGTCATATGGGCTCATCTCGAAGCTTTCTTT | CSVEDLVIWAHLEAFF
TRBJ2-1 | - | TRBV2 | - | TGTGCCAGCGGTCCATACAATGAGCAGTTCTTC | CASGPYNEQFF
TRBJ2-1 | - | TRBV7-2 | few | TGTGCCAGCAGCTTAGGGGATGGGGTGCAGTTCTTC | CASSLGDGVQFF
TRBJ2-5 | TRBD1 | TRBV5-1 | - | TGCGCCAGCAGCTTGGAAGGGACAGGGGAAGAGACCCAGTACTTC | CASSLEGTGEETQYF
TRBJ2-4 | - | TRBV29-1 | many | TGCAGCTACACGGGCGCGGCGAAAAACATTCAGTACTTC | CSYTGAAKNIQYF
TRBJ2-1 | TRBD2 | TRBV20-1 | - | TGCAGTGCTAGGGGCACCTGGGGGGGGGAGCAGTTCTTC | CSARGTWGGEQFF
TRBJ1-1 | - | TRBV5-1 | few | TGCGCCAGCAGCTTGGACAGCGAACTAGGGTACTCTGAAGCTTTCTTT | CASSLDSELGYSEAFF
TRBJ2-7 | TRBD2 | TRBV6-5 | few | TGTGCCAGCAGTTATGGGACTAGCCTCGAGCAGTACTTC | CASSYGTSLEQYF
TRBJ1-1 | TRBD1 | TRBV6-1 | - | TGTGCCAGCAGGGAGGGACAGGGGAACACTGAAGCTTTCTTT | CASREGQGNTEAFF
TRBJ1-2 | TRBD1 | TRBV10-3 | - | TGTGCCATCAATGCGGGACAGGGTGGCTCCGGCTACACCTTC | CAINAGQGGSGYTF
TRBJ1-1 | - | TRBV3-1 | - | TGTGCCAGCAGCCCGAATCTCGGTGGAACTGAAGCTTTCTTT | CASSPNLGGTEAFF
TRBJ2-3 | - | TRBV7-8 | few | TGTGCCAGCAGCCTAGGGGGGCATAGCACAGATACGCAGTATTTT | CASSLGGHSTDTQYF
TRBJ2-3 | - | TRBV5-4 | few | TGTGCCAGCAGAGCCACGGGCAGAGGCACAGATACGCAGTATTTT | CASRATGRGTDTQYF
TRBJ1-2 | - | TRBV12-5 | few | TGTGCTAGTGGTTTCTCCGGGAATGGCTACACCTTC | CASGFSGNGYTF
TRBJ1-2 | - | TRBV7-9 | few | TGTGCCAGCAGCTTAGCGGCTGCGGGAGGCTACACCTTC | CASSLAAAGGYTF
TRBJ2-3 | TRBD2 | TRBV10-3 | - | TGTGCCATCAGTGGTGTTGGGACTAGCGGACACACAGATACGCAGTATTTT | CAISGVGTSGHTDTQYF
TRBJ2-3 | TRBD2 | TRBV20-1 | few | TGCAGTGCTAGCGGGACTAGCGGGTCCGATACGCAGTATTTT | CSASGTSGSDTQYF
TRBJ2-6 | - | TRBV28 | few | TGTGCCAGCAGCACTAGCTTTGGGGCCAACGTCCTGACTTTC | CASSTSFGANVLTF
TRBJ2-1 | TRBD2 | TRBV11-1 | - | TGTGCCAGCAGCTCAACCGGGACTAGCTCCTACAATGAGCAGTTCTTC | CASSSTGTSSYNEQFF
TRBJ2-3 | TRBD2 | TRBV20-1 | many | TGCAGTACCCACTTAGCGGGAGGGCTAGATACGCAGTATTTT | CSTHLAGGLDTQYF
TRBJ2-7 | - | TRBV20-1 | - | TGCAGTGCTAGAGATATCAGGGGGAGGAACGAGCAGTACTTC | CSARDIRGRNEQYF
TRBJ2-7 | - | TRBV7-2 | - | TGTGCCAGCAGCTTAGGTCGGGCAGGACTGAGGGAGCAGTACTTC | CASSLGRAGLREQYF
TRBJ2-1 | - | TRBV6-2/TRBV6-3 | many | TGTGCCAGCAGTATAATAGGGGGAGGCCGATTATACAATGAGCAGTTCTTC | CASSIIGGGRLYNEQFF
TRBJ2-1 | TRBD2 | TRBV20-1 | - | TGCAGTGCAATTAATCGGGGGGTAAGCTCCTACAATGAGCAGTTCTTC | CSAINRGVSSYNEQFF
TRBJ2-1 | TRBD2 | TRBV10-3 | few | TGTGCCATCAGAGGAGGAGGGACTAGCGGGGGGTTTTACAATGAGCAGTTCTTC | CAIRGGGTSGGFYNEQFF
TRBJ2-1 | TRBD1 | TRBV12-3/TRBV12-4 | - | TGTGCCAGCAGATATGATAGGGGACAGGGGAGGAATGAGCAGTTCTTC | CASRYDRGQGRNEQFF
TRBJ1-6 | - | TRBV7-2 | many | TGTGCCAGCAGCTTAGTTGAAGGTTACTCCTATAATTCACCCCTCCACTTT | CASSLVEGYSYNSPLHF
TRBJ2-3 | - | TRBV4-3 | few | TGCGCCAGCAGCCAAGGACAGTCAGGGGCATCAGATACGCAGTATTTT | CASSQGQSGASDTQYF
TRBJ2-3 | - | TRBV20-1 | few | TGCAGTGCTAAGCTACAGGGAGATACGCAGTATTTT | CSAKLQGDTQYF
TRBJ1-2 | TRBD1 | TRBV7-2 | - | TGTGCCAGCAGCCAGACAGGGATCGGGGGCTACACCTTC | CASSQTGIGGYTF
TRBJ2-7 | TRBD2 | TRBV15 | - | TGTGCCACCAGCACTGGACTAGCGGATTACGAGCAGTACTTC | CATSTGLADYEQYF
TRBJ1-1 | TRBD1 | TRBV14 | - | TGTGCCAGCAGCCAAGACCGGGACAGGGACACTGAAGCTTTCTTT | CASSQDRDRDTEAFF
TRBJ2-7 | - | TRBV5-1 | - | TGCGCCAGCAGCGTGGACACAAACTACGAGCAGTACTTC | CASSVDTNYEQYF
TRBJ2-1 | - | TRBV18 | many | TGTGCCAGCTCACCCGGAGGGACAGTCTACAATGAGCAGTTCTTC | CASSPGGTVYNEQFF
TRBJ2-2 | - | TRBV27 | - | TGTGCCAGCAGTTGGGCGAACACCGGGGAGCTGTTTTTT | CASSWANTGELFF
TRBJ2-4 | - | TRBV12-3/TRBV12-4 | many | TGTGCCACCCAGGACACCGGGAAAGCCAAAAACATTCAGTACTTC | CATQDTGKAKNIQYF
TRBJ2-1 | TRBD2 | TRBV5-6 | few | TGTGCCAGCAGTCGACTAGCGGGGGTCAGAAGTACACGGAATGAGCAGTTCTTC | CASSRLAGVRSTRNEQFF
TRBJ2-5 | - | TRBV5-1 | few | TGCGCCAGCAGCTTACGGCAACCCGGGCAAGAGACCCAGTACTTC | CASSLRQPGQETQYF
TRBJ2-3 | TRBD2 | TRBV20-1 | few | TGCAGTGCTAGAGGTACTAGCGCAATCACAGATACGCAGTATTTT | CSARGTSAITDTQYF
TRBJ2-1 | - | TRBV27 | few | TGTGCCAGCAGTTTATTGGGTGACAATGAGCAGTTCTTC | CASSLLGDNEQFF
TRBJ2-3 | - | TRBV3-1 | - | TGTGCCAGCAGCCAAGATCGCAGGGGTACGCAGTATTTT | CASSQDRRGTQYF
TRBJ1-1 | - | TRBV5-1 | many | TGCGCCAGCAGCACAGGGAATAGGAACACTGAAGCTTTCTTT | CASSTGNRNTEAFF
TRBJ2-1 | - | TRBV25-1 | few | TGTGCCAGCGCGGGACATTCTCGCTCCTACAATGAGCAGTTCTTC | CASAGHSRSYNEQFF
TRBJ2-3 | - | TRBV4-1 | many | TGCGCCAGCAGCCAAGAGACAGATAGCACAGATACGCAGTATTTT | CASSQETDSTDTQYF
TRBJ1-3 | - | TRBV4-3 | - | TGCGCCAGCAGCCAGGCGGCAGCCAACTCTGGAAACACCATATATTTT | CASSQAAANSGNTIYF